The TCR beta chain under discussion was sequenced for a study of T cell clonality in common variable immunodeficiency. Profiling relied on immunoSEQ multiplex PCR, and the TCRdb table lists in-frame clones only, not all of them. This sample carries tens of thousands of clones, none of them present only once. Donors gave about 5 to 8.5 ml heparinized peripheral whole blood. This clone has ten or more counts. The antigen is not known. The read ends 3 residues early relative to the CDR3; the germline J gene fills the gap. This CDR3 is built from 15 residues. After removal of 4 bases from V and 5 bases from J, the junction contained 6 bases not matched to a gene. Per the germline V gene, CDR1 is LNHDA and CDR2 is SQIVND (reference sequence). Whole-study results and caveats: In common variable immunodeficiency, TCR beta chains reportedly carried fewer deletions and N-nucleotide insertions. Shared TCRbeta clones were fewer between CVID subjects than controls.

Input material: peripheral blood mononuclear cells. V usage is TRBV19 and J usage is TRBJ2-7; TRBD1 matches at 12 bases. This clonotype was obtained from a person between 18 and 75 years old in good health. The CDR3 protein is CASSTGTGGQNEQYF. CDR3 bases read: TGTGCCAGTAGTACCGGGACAGGGGGCCAGAACGAG.